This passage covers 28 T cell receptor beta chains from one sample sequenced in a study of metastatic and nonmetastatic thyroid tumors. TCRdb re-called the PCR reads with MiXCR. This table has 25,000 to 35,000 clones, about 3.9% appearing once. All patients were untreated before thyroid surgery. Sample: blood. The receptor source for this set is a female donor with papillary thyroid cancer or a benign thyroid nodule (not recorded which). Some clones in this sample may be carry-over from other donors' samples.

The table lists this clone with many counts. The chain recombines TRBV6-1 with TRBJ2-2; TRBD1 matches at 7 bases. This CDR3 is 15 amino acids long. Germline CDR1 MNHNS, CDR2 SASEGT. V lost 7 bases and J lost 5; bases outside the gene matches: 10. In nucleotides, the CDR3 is TGTGCCAGCAAAGCCGGGACAGAAGAGACCGGGGAGCTGTTTTTT. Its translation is CASKAGTEETGELFF.

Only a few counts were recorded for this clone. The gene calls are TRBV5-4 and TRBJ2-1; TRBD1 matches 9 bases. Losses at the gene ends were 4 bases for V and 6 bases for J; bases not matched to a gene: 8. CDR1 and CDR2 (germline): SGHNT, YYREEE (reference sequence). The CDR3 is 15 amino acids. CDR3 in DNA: TGTGCCAGCAGCAGTCCCGGGACAGGGTTCAATGAGCAGTTCTTC. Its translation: CASSSPGTGFNEQFF.

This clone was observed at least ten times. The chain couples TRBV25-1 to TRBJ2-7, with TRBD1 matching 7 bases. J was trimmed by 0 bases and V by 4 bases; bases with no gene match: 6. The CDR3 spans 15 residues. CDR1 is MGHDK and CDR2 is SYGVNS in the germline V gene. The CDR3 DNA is TGTGCCAGCAGTGCCCGGACAGGATTCTCCTACGAGCAGTACTTC. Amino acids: CASSARTGFSYEQYF.

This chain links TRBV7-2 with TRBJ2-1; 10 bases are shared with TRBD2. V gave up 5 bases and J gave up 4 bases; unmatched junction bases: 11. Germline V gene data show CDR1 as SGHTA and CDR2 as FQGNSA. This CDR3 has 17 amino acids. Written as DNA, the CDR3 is TGTGCCAGCAGCCGACCAAGGCGGACTAGCGGTTACAATGAGCAGTTCTTC. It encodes CASSRPRRTSGYNEQFF.

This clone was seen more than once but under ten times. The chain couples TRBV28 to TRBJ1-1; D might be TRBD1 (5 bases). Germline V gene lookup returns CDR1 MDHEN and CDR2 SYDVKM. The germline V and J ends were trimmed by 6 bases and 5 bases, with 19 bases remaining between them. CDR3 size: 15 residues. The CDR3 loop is CASSSRGGRGTEAFF. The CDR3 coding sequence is TGTGCCAGCAGCTCAAGGGGCGGTCGGGGGACTGAAGCTTTCTTT.

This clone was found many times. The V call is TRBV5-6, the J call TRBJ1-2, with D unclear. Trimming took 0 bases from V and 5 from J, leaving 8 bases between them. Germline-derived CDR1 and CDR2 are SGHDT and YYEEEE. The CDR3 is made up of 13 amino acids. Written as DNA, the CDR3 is TGTGCCAGCAGCTTGGCAGGCACATATGGCTACACCTTC. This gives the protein CASSLAGTYGYTF.

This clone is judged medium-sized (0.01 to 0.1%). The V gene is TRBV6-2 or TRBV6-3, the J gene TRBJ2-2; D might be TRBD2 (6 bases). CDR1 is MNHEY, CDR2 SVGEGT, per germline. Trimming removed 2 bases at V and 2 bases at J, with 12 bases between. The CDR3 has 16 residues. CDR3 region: CASSYDGGGNTGELFF. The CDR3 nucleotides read TGTGCCAGCAGTTACGACGGGGGTGGTAACACCGGGGAGCTGTTTTTT.

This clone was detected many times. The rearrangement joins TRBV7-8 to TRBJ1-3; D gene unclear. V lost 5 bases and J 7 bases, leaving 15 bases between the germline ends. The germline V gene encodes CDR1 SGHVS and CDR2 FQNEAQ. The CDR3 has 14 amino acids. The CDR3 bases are TGTGCCAGCAGCCCCTATCGTTTAGGGAACACCATATATTTT. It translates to CASSPYRLGNTIYF.

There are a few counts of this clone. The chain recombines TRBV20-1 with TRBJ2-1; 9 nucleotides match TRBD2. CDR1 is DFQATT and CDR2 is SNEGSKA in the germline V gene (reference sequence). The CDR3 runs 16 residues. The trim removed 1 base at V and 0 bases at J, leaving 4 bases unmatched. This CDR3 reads CSARGGSGSSYNEQFF. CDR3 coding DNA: TGCAGTGCTAGAGGGGGTAGCGGGAGCTCCTACAATGAGCAGTTCTTC.

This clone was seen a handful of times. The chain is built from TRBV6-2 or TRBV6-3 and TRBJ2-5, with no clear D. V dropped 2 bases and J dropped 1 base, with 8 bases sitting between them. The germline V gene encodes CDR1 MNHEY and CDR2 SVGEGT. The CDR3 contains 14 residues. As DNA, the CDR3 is TGTGCCAGCAGTTACATAAACCCCCAAGAGACCCAGTACTTC. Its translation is CASSYINPQETQYF.

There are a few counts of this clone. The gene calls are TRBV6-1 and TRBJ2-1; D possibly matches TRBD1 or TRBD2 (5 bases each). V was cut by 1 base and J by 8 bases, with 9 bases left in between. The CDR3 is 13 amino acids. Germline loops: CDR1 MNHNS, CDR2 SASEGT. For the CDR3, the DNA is TGTGCCAGCAGTGAAGTTTGGGACGATGAGCAGTTCTTC. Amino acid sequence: CASSEVWDDEQFF.

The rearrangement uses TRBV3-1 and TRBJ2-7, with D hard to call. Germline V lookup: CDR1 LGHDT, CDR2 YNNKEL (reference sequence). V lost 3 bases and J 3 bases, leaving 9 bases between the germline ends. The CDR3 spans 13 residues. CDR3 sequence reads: CASSHISFYEQYF. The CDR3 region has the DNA TGTGCCAGCAGCCATATTTCGTTCTACGAGCAGTACTTC.

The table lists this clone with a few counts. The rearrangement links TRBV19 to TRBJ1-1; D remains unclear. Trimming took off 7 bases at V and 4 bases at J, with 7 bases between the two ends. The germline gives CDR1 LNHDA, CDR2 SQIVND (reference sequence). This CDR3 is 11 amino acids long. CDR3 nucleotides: TGTGCCAGTATTGGGTCCACTGAAGCTTTCTTT. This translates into CASIGSTEAFF.

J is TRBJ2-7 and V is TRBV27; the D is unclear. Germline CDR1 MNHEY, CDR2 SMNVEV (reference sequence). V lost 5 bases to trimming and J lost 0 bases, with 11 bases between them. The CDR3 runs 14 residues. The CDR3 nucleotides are TGTGCCAGCAGTCCCCGGACGGCCTCCTACGAGCAGTACTTC. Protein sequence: CASSPRTASYEQYF.

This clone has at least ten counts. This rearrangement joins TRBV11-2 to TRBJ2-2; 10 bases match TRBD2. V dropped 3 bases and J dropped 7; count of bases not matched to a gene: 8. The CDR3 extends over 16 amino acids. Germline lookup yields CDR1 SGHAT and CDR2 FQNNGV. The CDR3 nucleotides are TGTGCCAGCAGCTTCAGCGGGAGGGCCTTGGGCGGGGAGCTGTTTTTT. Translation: CASSFSGRALGGELFF.

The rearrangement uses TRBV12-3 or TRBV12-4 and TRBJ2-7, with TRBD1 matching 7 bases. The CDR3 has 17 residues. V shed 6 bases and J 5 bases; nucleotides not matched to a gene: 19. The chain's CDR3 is CASSYGQVTGEPHEQYF. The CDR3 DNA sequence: TGTGCCAGCAGCTACGGACAGGTCACCGGGGAGCCCCACGAGCAGTACTTC.

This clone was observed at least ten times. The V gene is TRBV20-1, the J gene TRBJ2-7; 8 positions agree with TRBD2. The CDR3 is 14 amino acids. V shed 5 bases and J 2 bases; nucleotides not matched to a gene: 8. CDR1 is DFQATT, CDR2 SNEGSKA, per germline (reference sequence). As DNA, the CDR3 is TGCAGTGCTCCTAGAGTAGCGGGGCCCTACGAGCAGTACTTC. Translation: CSAPRVAGPYEQYF.

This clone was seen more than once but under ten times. In DNA form, the CDR3 reads TGTGCCAGCAGCCCCGACAGGAGGGAGCAGTACTTC. Translation gives CASSPDRREQYF. The chain combines TRBV14 with TRBJ2-7; the D gene is possibly TRBD1 (6 bases). The CDR3 has 12 residues. V was pared by 4 bases and J by 7 bases, with 11 bases between. The germline V gene has CDR1 SGHDN and CDR2 FVKESK.

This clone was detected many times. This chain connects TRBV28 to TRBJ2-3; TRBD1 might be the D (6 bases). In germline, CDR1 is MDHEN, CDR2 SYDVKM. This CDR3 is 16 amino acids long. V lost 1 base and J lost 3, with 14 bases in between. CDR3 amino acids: CASSLSYRVMTDTQYF. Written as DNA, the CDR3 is TGTGCCAGCAGTTTATCTTACAGGGTTATGACAGATACGCAGTATTTT.

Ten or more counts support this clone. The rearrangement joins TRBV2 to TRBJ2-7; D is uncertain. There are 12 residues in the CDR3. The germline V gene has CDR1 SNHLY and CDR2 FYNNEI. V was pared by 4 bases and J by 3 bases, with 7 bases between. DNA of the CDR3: TGTGCCAGCAGTGGGGTAGACTACGAGCAGTACTTC. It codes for CASSGVDYEQYF.

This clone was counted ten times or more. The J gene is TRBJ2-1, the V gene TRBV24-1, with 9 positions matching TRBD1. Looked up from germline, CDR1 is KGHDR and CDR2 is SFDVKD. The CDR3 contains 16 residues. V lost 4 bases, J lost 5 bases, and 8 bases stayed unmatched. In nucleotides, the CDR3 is TGTGCCACCAGTGACCCGGGACAGGGTCTCGACAATGAGCAGTTCTTC. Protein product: CATSDPGQGLDNEQFF.

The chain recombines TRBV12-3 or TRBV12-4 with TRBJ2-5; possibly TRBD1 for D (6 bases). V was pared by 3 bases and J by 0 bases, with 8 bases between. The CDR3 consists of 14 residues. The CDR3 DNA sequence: TGTGCCAGCAGTTTCGGACAGTACCAAGAGACCCAGTACTTC. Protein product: CASSFGQYQETQYF.

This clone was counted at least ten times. This CDR3 is CASSMGQGSGRNEQYF. The CDR3 DNA reads as TGTGCCAGTAGTATGGGGCAGGGTAGCGGGAGAAACGAGCAGTACTTC. V gene TRBV19 combines with J gene TRBJ2-7; TRBD2 matches 9 bases. Trimming at V came to 3 bases and at J to 5 bases, leaving 11 bases not matched to a gene. CDR1 is LNHDA, CDR2 SQIVND, per germline (reference sequence). The CDR3 is made up of 16 amino acids.

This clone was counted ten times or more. The CDR3 spells CASSQGPSTYEQYF. For the CDR3, the DNA is TGTGCCAGCAGCCAAGGGCCTTCTACCTACGAGCAGTACTTC. This chain joins TRBV3-1 and TRBJ2-7; D gene unclear. Per the germline V gene, CDR1 is LGHDT and CDR2 is YNNKEL (reference sequence). CDR3 length equals 14 residues. V lost 1 base to trimming and J lost 2 bases, with 9 bases between them.

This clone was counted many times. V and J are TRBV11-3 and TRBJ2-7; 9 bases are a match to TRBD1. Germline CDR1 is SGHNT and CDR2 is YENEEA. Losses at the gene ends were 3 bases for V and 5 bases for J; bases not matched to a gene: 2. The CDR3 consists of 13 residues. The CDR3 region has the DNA TGTGCCAGCAGCTTGGACAGGGGTAACGAGCAGTACTTC. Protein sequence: CASSLDRGNEQYF.

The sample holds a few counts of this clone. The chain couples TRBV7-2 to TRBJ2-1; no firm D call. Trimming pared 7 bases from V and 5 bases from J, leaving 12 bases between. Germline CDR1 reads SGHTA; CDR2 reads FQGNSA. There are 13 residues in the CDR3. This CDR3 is CASTRVLNNEQFF. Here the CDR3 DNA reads TGTGCCAGCACCCGGGTACTTAACAATGAGCAGTTCTTC. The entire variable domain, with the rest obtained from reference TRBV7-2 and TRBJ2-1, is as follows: GAGVSQSPSNKVTEKGKDVELRCDPISGHTALYWYRQSLGQGLEFLIYFQGNSAPDKSGLPSDRFSAERTGGSVSTLTIQRTQQEDSAVYLCASTRVLNNEQFFGPGTRLTVL.

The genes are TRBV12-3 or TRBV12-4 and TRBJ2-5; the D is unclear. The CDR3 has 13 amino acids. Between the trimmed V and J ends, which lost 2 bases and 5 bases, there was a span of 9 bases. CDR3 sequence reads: CASSLSYVETQYF. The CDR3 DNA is TGTGCCAGCAGTTTAAGTTATGTGGAGACCCAGTACTTC.

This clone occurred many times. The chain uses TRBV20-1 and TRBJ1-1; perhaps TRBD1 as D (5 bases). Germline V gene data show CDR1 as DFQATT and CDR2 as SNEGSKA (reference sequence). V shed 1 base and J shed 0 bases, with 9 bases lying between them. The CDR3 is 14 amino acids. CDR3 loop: CSARVPGLNTEAFF. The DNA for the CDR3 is TGCAGTGCTAGAGTTCCAGGGCTGAACACTGAAGCTTTCTTT.